One and the same sample provided the 9 T cell receptor beta chains below, sequenced in a study of T cells in Graves' hyperthyroidism and ophthalmopathy. RNA transcripts were the template for amplifying TCR beta CDR3 regions. First-round RT-PCR with HTBI primers amplified the TCR CDR3 region. TCRdb re-analysed the multiplex PCR reads in MiXCR, keeping a single row per CDR3 protein. The repertoire holds about 600,000 distinct CDR3 sequences, with about a sixth as singletons. The sequencing sample was made of blood. These receptors all come from a woman between 40 and 50 years old with Graves' ophthalmopathy.

There are a few counts of this clonotype. A read error may account for a junction end that differs from germline. The gene calls are TRBV12-3 or TRBV12-4 and TRBJ1-2, with a possible D match to TRBD1 (5 bases). This CDR3 comprises 11 residues. Here the CDR3 DNA reads TGTGCCGGCAGTCTTGGGGCTGGCTACACCTTC. This translates into CAGSLGAGYTF.

The genes are TRBV12-3 or TRBV12-4 and TRBJ2-1; D remains ambiguous. V shed 6 bases and J shed 0 bases, with 15 bases lying between them. This CDR3 is 16 amino acids long. The CDR3 DNA follows: TGTGCCAGCAGGCCAGCAGGTTCTAGCTCCTACAATGAGCAGTTCTTC. It yields the protein CASRPAGSSSYNEQFF.

This clonotype occurred a few times. The J gene is TRBJ2-1, the V gene TRBV6-1; D is perhaps TRBD1 (5 bases). The CDR3 has 13 residues. Germline V gene sequence: CDR1 MNHNS, CDR2 SASEGT. V shed 6 bases and J shed 5 bases, with 11 bases lying between them. The DNA of the CDR3 is TGTGCCAGCAGACAATTGACAGACAATGAGCAGTTCTTC. Protein sequence: CASRQLTDNEQFF.

This clonotype was seen many times. Here the CDR3 reads CASSQAGPGRHGYTF. The CDR3 nucleotides are TGTGCCAGCAGCCAAGCAGGTCCGGGCCGGCACGGCTACACCTTC. The chain couples TRBV3-1 to TRBJ1-2; no firm D call. The CDR3 runs 15 residues. Trimming took off 1 base at V and 8 bases at J, with 17 bases between the two ends. Looked up from germline, CDR1 is LGHDT and CDR2 is YNNKEL (reference sequence).

This clonotype was observed many times. This chain links TRBV29-1 with TRBJ2-7; weak D call: TRBD1 (6 bases). The CDR3 is made up of 15 amino acids. Germline V gene sequence: CDR1 SQVTM, CDR2 ANQGSEA. Trimming pared 5 bases from V and 2 bases from J, leaving 19 bases between. CDR3 coding DNA: TGCAGCGTTTATAAACAGGGAACTTTCGCCTACGAGCAGTACTTC. The encoded protein is CSVYKQGTFAYEQYF.

This clonotype was detected ten times or more. V gene TRBV27 combines with J gene TRBJ2-5, with 7 bases lining up with TRBD1. The CDR3 loop spans 15 amino acids. J gave up 4 bases and V 5 bases, and 10 bases lay outside the gene matches. Germline-derived CDR1 and CDR2 are MNHEY and SMNVEV (reference sequence). CDR3 sequence: CASSKDRVPRETQYF. CDR3 DNA: TGTGCCAGCAGTAAAGACAGGGTGCCCAGAGAGACCCAGTACTTC.

The chain recombines TRBV27 with TRBJ2-6; 7 bases map to TRBD1. The V gene end was trimmed by 3 bases and the J gene end by 1 base; junction bases not matched to a gene: 3. This CDR3 has 16 residues. Looked up from germline, CDR1 is MNHEY and CDR2 is SMNVEV (reference sequence). This CDR3 is CASSFQQGSGANVLTF. CDR3 in DNA: TGTGCCAGCAGTTTCCAACAGGGGTCTGGGGCCAACGTCCTGACTTTC. The complete variable domain, with remaining parts taken from reference TRBV27 and TRBJ2-6, reads EAQVTQNPRYLITVTGKKLTVTCSQNMNHEYMSWYRQDPGLGLRQIYYSMNVEVTDKGDVPEGYKVSRKEKRNFPLILESPSPNQTSLYFCASSFQQGSGANVLTFGAGSRLTVL.

Worth noting for this clonotype: Possible read error: a much larger clone is one base away. The V gene is TRBV9, the J gene TRBJ2-1; 9 nucleotides line up with TRBD1. Near its end, the DNA agrees better with TRBJ2-7, so the J call may be wrong. Germline values: CDR1 SGDLS, CDR2 YYNGEE. The CDR3 consists of 17 residues. The CDR3 region has the DNA TGTGCCAGCAGCGAGAGGGGGACAGGGAGATCCTACAATGAGCAGTACTTC. Encoded protein: CASSERGTGRSYNEQYF.

Ten or more counts support this clonotype. This rearrangement joins TRBV12-3 or TRBV12-4 to TRBJ2-7, with D unresolved. This CDR3 is 14 amino acids long. V shed 4 bases and J shed 2 bases, with 12 bases lying between them. CDR3 in amino acids: CASSWASLAYEQYF. CDR3 bases: TGTGCCAGCAGTTGGGCCTCCTTGGCCTACGAGCAGTACTTC.